This note documents a single T cell receptor (beta chain) sequence. Its antigen is as yet unknown. Incorporated into the TCR beta cDNA libraries were unique molecular identifiers, which served to reduce PCR and sequencing biases. TCRdb itself ran the PCR reads through MiXCR, one entry per CDR3 protein. The profile shows some 690,000 distinct CDR3 sequences, approximately 59% of them singletons. Trimming took off 3 bases at V and 5 bases at J, with 14 bases between the two ends. Germline CDR1 is MNHNS and CDR2 is SASEGT. The CDR3 totals 15 residues. These data originate in a study of post-analysis software for immune sequencing data. Study outcomes and limitations: Controls showed lower frequencies than patients for roughly five TRBV segments, and TRBV5-6, TRBV5-1 and TRBV20-1 were among these. Controls significantly exceeded multiple sclerosis patients in normalized Chao1 diversity.

The sequenced sample was blood. The chain is built from TRBV6-1 and TRBJ2-1; D is ambiguous. This receptor was taken from a girl aged 2 to 10 with multiple sclerosis. The CDR3 sequence is CASSDAPATNNEQFF. For the CDR3, the DNA is TGTGCCAGCAGTGACGCACCCGCTACGAACAATGAGCAGTTCTTC.